Below, 25 T cell receptor beta chains from the same sample are listed, as sequenced in a study of CD4+ T cells in melanoma. TCRdb's copy holds only in-frame clones and misses some; the assay was immunoSEQ multiplex PCR. The table lists approximately 14,000 clones, about 63% of them singletons, with 15% in the top ten. Input material: cells from a culture (not recorded whether cultured in vitro). Receptors originate from a human donor with melanoma.

The chain has TRBV19 and TRBJ2-6; D is undetermined. This CDR3 region has 16 residues. Germline V gene lookup returns CDR1 LNHDA and CDR2 SQIVND (reference sequence). Trimming took off 2 bases at V and 2 bases at J, with 10 bases between the two ends. CDR3 residues: CASSISTLPGANVLTF. CDR3 bases: TGTGCCAGTAGTATATCTACACTCCCTGGGGCCAACGTCCTGACTTTC.

The chain links TRBV12-5 to TRBJ2-1; D possibly uses TRBD1 or TRBD2 (5 bases each). This CDR3 is 13 amino acids long. Germline CDR1 is LGHNT and CDR2 is FRNRAP. The V gene lost 3 bases and the J gene lost 6 bases, with 9 bases spanning the gap. The CDR3 sequence is CASGFRGRNEQFF. As DNA, the CDR3 is TGTGCTAGTGGTTTTCGGGGCCGCAATGAGCAGTTCTTC.

The chain has TRBV6-1 and TRBJ1-5; 9 bases are a match to TRBD1. Germline-derived CDR1 and CDR2 are MNHNS and SASEGT. V lost 6 bases to trimming and J lost 5 bases; unmatched junction nucleotides: 2. The CDR3 spans 13 residues. The DNA for the CDR3 is TGTGCCAGCAGCTGGACAGGGGATCAGCCCCAGCATTTT. It is translated as CASSWTGDQPQHF.

This sequence joins TRBV5-1 and TRBJ1-1, with D possibly being TRBD1 (6 bases). V was pared by 3 bases and J by 5 bases, with 14 bases between. Germline V gene sequence: CDR1 SGHRS, CDR2 YFSETQ. There are 14 residues in the CDR3. The CDR3 loop reads CASSSSWQGTEAFF. The CDR3 DNA reads as TGCGCCAGCAGCTCATCCTGGCAGGGGACTGAAGCTTTCTTT.

The chain uses TRBV2 and TRBJ2-5; possible D gene TRBD2, 6 bases. V was trimmed by 10 bases and J by 0 bases, leaving 15 bases between them. The V gene's germline CDR1 is SNHLY and CDR2 FYNNEI. The CDR3 loop spans 14 amino acids. In DNA, the CDR3 is TGTGCCACCCGGGAGACGGCCTACCAAGAGACCCAGTACTTC. Translation gives CATRETAYQETQYF.

Only one count was recorded for this clone. The chain joins TRBV5-4 to TRBJ2-3; 14 bases fit TRBD2. Germline values: CDR1 SGHNT, CDR2 YYREEE (reference sequence). Trimming took 4 bases from V and 1 from J; bases not matched to a gene: 5. This CDR3 is built from 17 residues. In nucleotides, the CDR3 is TGTGCCAGCAGCAAGACTAGCGGGGGGGCCGGCACAGATACGCAGTATTTT. Amino acids: CASSKTSGGAGTDTQYF.

The chain has TRBV18 and TRBJ2-5; possible D gene TRBD1, 6 bases. The CDR3 consists of 21 residues. The germline gives CDR1 KGHSH, CDR2 LQKENI. V lost 2 bases to trimming and J lost 0 bases, with 28 bases between them. The CDR3 protein is CASSPSVRGPDFRLYQETQYF. DNA for the CDR3: TGTGCCAGCTCACCATCAGTCAGGGGCCCTGATTTTAGATTGTACCAAGAGACCCAGTACTTC.

This rearrangement joins TRBV2 to TRBJ2-3; D unclear. The CDR3 is 11 residues long. The germline V and J ends were trimmed by 2 bases and 5 bases, with 2 bases remaining between them. The germline V gene has CDR1 SNHLY and CDR2 FYNNEI. The CDR3 spells CASSERDTQYF. CDR3 in DNA: TGTGCCAGCAGTGAAAGAGATACGCAGTATTTT. Full variable domain (outside the CDR3, taken from reference TRBV2 and TRBJ2-3): EPEVTQTPSHQVTQMGQEVILRCVPISNHLYFYWYRQILGQKVEFLVSFYNNEISEKSEIFDDQFSVERPDGSNFTLKIRSTKLEDSAMYFCASSERDTQYFGPGTRLTVL.

The sample holds a few counts of this clone. The CDR3 spells CASSSQPMGGADTEAFF. The CDR3 DNA reads as TGTGCCAGCAGCTCACAACCCATGGGGGGGGCTGACACTGAAGCTTTCTTT. The chain uses TRBV7-3 and TRBJ1-1; D is possibly TRBD1 (6 bases). The germline CDR1 and CDR2 sequences are SGHTA and FQGTGA. V lost 4 bases and J lost 3, with 21 bases in between. CDR3 length: 17 residues.

The CDR3 spells CASSQDGGGTNTEAFF. Here the CDR3 DNA reads TGTGCCAGCAGCCAAGATGGCGGCGGAACGAACACTGAAGCTTTCTTT. The chain recombines TRBV7-9 with TRBJ1-1; no reliable D call. Germline lookup yields CDR1 SEHNR and CDR2 FQNEAQ (reference sequence). Trimming pared 5 bases from V and 1 base from J, leaving 17 bases between. The CDR3 contains 16 residues.

The chain uses TRBV5-1 and TRBJ1-6; D might be TRBD1 (5 bases). Germline V lookup: CDR1 SGHRS, CDR2 YFSETQ. The V end lost 5 bases, the J end lost 7 bases, and 16 bases lay between the germline ends. The CDR3 consists of 15 residues. CDR3 in DNA: TGCGCCAGCAGTGTAAGGGGATTGGGGAATTCACCCCTCCACTTT. This translates into CASSVRGLGNSPLHF.

This chain joins TRBV18 and TRBJ1-5; possibly TRBD1 for D (6 bases). The V and J ends lost 3 bases and 7 bases respectively, with 10 bases between them. Germline V lookup: CDR1 KGHSH, CDR2 LQKENI. The CDR3 runs 13 residues. CDR3 sequence (DNA): TGTGCCAGCTCACCCGGACAGCAGCAGCCCCAGCATTTT. This codes for CASSPGQQQPQHF.

This sequence joins TRBV7-9 and TRBJ2-7, with 10 bases lining up with TRBD1. V trimming: 5 bases; J trimming: 9 bases; junction bases outside the gene matches: 10. Per germline, CDR1 SEHNR and CDR2 FQNEAQ (reference sequence). The CDR3 has 14 residues. CDR3 in DNA: TGTGCCAGCAGCGCGACAGGGGGCCCACTTGGGCAGTACTTC. Translated, it gives CASSATGGPLGQYF.

This clone was seen a few times. The chain recombines TRBV5-1 with TRBJ1-1; D is undetermined. The CDR3 runs to 14 residues. The germline V and J ends were trimmed by 2 bases and 1 base, with 9 bases remaining between them. Per the germline V gene, CDR1 is SGHRS and CDR2 is YFSETQ. For the CDR3, the DNA is TGCGCCAGCAGCTTCACATCAACGAACACTGAAGCTTTCTTT. Its protein product is CASSFTSTNTEAFF.

This clone is medium-sized. The V and J genes are TRBV10-1 and TRBJ2-5; no clear D gene. V was shortened by 1 base and J by 0 bases, with 12 bases between the two germline ends. Germline CDR1 and CDR2: WNHNN and SYGVQD (reference sequence). This CDR3 has 16 residues. The CDR3 region has the DNA TGCGCCAGCAGTGAGTTTACTAACAGTTACCAAGAGACCCAGTACTTC. Translation gives CASSEFTNSYQETQYF.

The gene calls are TRBV5-8 and TRBJ2-7; no definite D call. Trimming left V 6 bases short and J 4 bases short, with 14 bases between. Germline V lookup: CDR1 SGHTS, CDR2 YDEGEE. The CDR3 has 13 amino acids. The CDR3 reads CASTLTRKYEQYF. The CDR3, as DNA: TGTGCCAGCACTCTGACCAGGAAATACGAGCAGTACTTC.

This clone was counted between two and nine times. The V gene is TRBV19, the J gene TRBJ1-3, with D unclear. Germline CDR1 LNHDA, CDR2 SQIVND (reference sequence). The CDR3 is 16 residues long. The germline V and J ends were trimmed by 3 bases and 4 bases, with 16 bases remaining between them. The CDR3 coding sequence is TGTGCCAGTAGTATCCTGACTTCCACGTTGGGAAACACCATATATTTT. This codes for CASSILTSTLGNTIYF. The variable domain in full, completed from reference TRBV19 and TRBJ1-3, reads DGGITQSPKYLFRKEGQNVTLSCEQNLNHDAMYWYRQDPGQGLRLIYYSQIVNDFQKGDIAEGYSVSREKKESFPLTVTSAQKNPTAFYLCASSILTSTLGNTIYFGEGSWLTVV.

The V and J genes are TRBV10-3 and TRBJ2-5; D might be TRBD2 (5 bases). CDR1 is ENHRY, CDR2 SYGVKD, per germline. Trimming shortened V by 10 bases and J by 1 base, and 10 bases separated the two germline ends. The CDR3 totals 12 residues. The CDR3 bases are TGTGCCACGTCCGGGATCCAAGAGACCCAGTACTTC. Translating gives CATSGIQETQYF.

The J gene is TRBJ2-3, the V gene TRBV5-5; TRBD1 agrees at 8 bases. This CDR3 is 15 amino acids long. Germline loops: CDR1 SGHKS, CDR2 YYEKEE (reference sequence). V shed 4 bases and J 0 bases; nucleotides not matched to a gene: 4. The CDR3 region is CASSENRGSTDTQYF. CDR3 sequence (DNA): TGTGCCAGCAGCGAAAACAGGGGGAGCACAGATACGCAGTATTTT.

The DNA of the CDR3 is TGTGCCAGCAGCGTAGGACTAGCGGGGGGCCCTTCGAGGACCGGGGAGCTGTTTTTT. This codes for CASSVGLAGGPSRTGELFF. The chain has TRBV9 and TRBJ2-2; TRBD2 agrees at 13 bases. After removal of 0 bases from V and 5 bases from J, the junction contained 10 bases not matched to a gene. The CDR3 has 19 residues. CDR1 and CDR2 from the germline V gene are SGDLS and YYNGEE.

The V gene is TRBV6-5, the J gene TRBJ1-5; D not resolved. Germline CDR1 is MNHEY and CDR2 is SVGAGI. This CDR3 has 13 residues. The germline V and J ends were trimmed by 1 base and 4 bases, with 5 bases remaining between them. The CDR3 is CASSYLENQPQHF. CDR3 sequence (DNA): TGTGCCAGCAGTTACTTAGAGAATCAGCCCCAGCATTTT.

The chain links TRBV15 to TRBJ1-4, with D maybe TRBD1 (5 bases). CDR1 is LNHNV and CDR2 is YYDKDF in the germline V gene (reference sequence). Trimming shortened V by 0 bases and J by 7 bases, and 15 bases separated the two germline ends. CDR3 length equals 16 residues. The CDR3 sequence: CATSRDLPGTGEKLFF. The CDR3 region has the DNA TGTGCCACCAGCAGAGATCTTCCGGGGACCGGTGAAAAACTGTTTTTT.

V usage is TRBV5-1 and J usage is TRBJ2-1, with TRBD2 matching 13 bases. CDR3 length equals 15 residues. V lost 3 bases, J lost 8 bases, and 5 bases stayed unmatched. The germline V gene has CDR1 SGHRS and CDR2 YFSETQ. The CDR3 is CASSWGTSGVDEQFF. In DNA, the CDR3 is TGCGCCAGCAGCTGGGGGACTAGCGGGGTCGATGAGCAGTTCTTC.

The genes are TRBV21-1 and TRBJ1-2. TRBV21-1 is a pseudogene. The CDR3 has 15 amino acids. CDR3 protein: CASSKRIGPNYGYTF. CDR3 in DNA: TGTGCCAGCAGCAAAAGGATCGGCCCTAACTATGGCTACACCTTC.

V gene TRBV9 combines with J gene TRBJ1-6; unclear D gene. Germline V gene sequence: CDR1 SGDLS, CDR2 YYNGEE. The CDR3 spans 13 residues. V gave up 6 bases and J gave up 7 bases, with 11 bases separating them. Here the CDR3 DNA reads TGTGCCAGCACCCTAGGAGGGAATTCACCCCTCCACTTT. Its translation: CASTLGGNSPLHF.